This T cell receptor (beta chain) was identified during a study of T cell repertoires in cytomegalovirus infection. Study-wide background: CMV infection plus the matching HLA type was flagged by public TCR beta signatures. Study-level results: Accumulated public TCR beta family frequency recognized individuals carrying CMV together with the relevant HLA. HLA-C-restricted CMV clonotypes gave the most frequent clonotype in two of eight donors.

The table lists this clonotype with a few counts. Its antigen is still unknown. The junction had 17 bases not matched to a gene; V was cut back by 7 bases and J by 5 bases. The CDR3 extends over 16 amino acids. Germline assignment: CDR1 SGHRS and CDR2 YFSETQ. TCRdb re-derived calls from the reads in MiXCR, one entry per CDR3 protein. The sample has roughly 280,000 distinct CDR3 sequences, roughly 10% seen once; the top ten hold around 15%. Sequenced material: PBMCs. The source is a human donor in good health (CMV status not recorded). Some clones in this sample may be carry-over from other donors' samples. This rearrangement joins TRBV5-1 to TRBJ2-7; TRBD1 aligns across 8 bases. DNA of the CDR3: TGCGCCAGCCCCTCCCTGCCCGGACAGGGAATCGACGAGCAGTACTTC. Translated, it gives CASPSLPGQGIDEQYF.